Reported below is one T cell receptor beta chain. Antigen unknown. Primed by a sample-barcoded 5' primer and a J-beta primer mix, a second PCR proceeded for about 7 to 12 cycles. TCRdb used MiXCR to reprocess the 5' RACE reads, holding one entry per CDR3 protein. The sample includes roughly 730,000 distinct CDR3 sequences, approximately 60% of them seen just once. This specimen comes from a study of blood T cells in healthy people across ages. Staff drew 8 to 10 milliliters of peripheral blood from each donor. Per sample, at least 6 micrograms of total RNA were extracted. CDR3 length: 17 amino acids. Unmatched junction bases numbered 16, after V lost 5 bases and J lost 6 bases. CDR1 is MDHEN, CDR2 SYDVKM, per germline. General study results and limits: Both higher diversity and more naive CD4+ cells marked long-lived donors when set against aged donors. Researchers report that TCR beta diversity correlated strongly with naive T cell percentage.

This TCR came from a man aged 35 to 55 in good health. The V call is TRBV28, the J call TRBJ1-2, with 9 nucleotides matching TRBD1. Material for sequencing was blood. This CDR3 is CASSPFPGTGRVHGYTF. The CDR3 region has the DNA TGTGCCAGCAGTCCATTCCCCGGGACAGGGCGTGTGCATGGCTACACCTTC.